A selection of T cell receptor beta chains follows, all from one sample in a study of blood T cell repertoires in COVID-19. The assay was immunoSEQ multiplex PCR, and TCRdb's table has in-frame clones only and misses some. The table records roughly 160,000 clones, approximately 80% of them present only once. Sequenced sample: peripheral blood. All receptors come from an elderly woman with COVID-19, enrolled during active disease. The CDR3 runs from the conserved cysteine through the conserved F or W. D genes are given only for firm matches.

j_call d_call v_call cdr3_aa
TRBJ1-2 NA TRBV29-1 CSYRKGDSYGYTF
TRBJ1-4 NA TRBV6-5 CASSGTNEKLFF
TRBJ2-5 NA TRBV7-2 CASSSARGQETQYF
TRBJ2-2 TRBD1 TRBV7-6 CASSLGTDNTGELFF
TRBJ1-2 NA TRBV7-9 CASSLQPGYGYTF
TRBJ2-3 TRBD2 TRBV10-3 CAISESLSSGGPSTDTQYF
TRBJ2-3 TRBD2 TRBV2 CASSDKRELTDTQYF
TRBJ2-5 NA TRBV15 CATSRDRVETQYF
TRBJ1-4 TRBD1 TRBV5-1 CASSLGDRPTGEKLFF
TRBJ1-1 NA TRBV6-1 CASSEPTIGPFQGAFF
TRBJ1-1 TRBD1 TRBV28 CASSTGGAYTEAFF
TRBJ1-2 NA TRBV12-3/TRBV12-4 CASGWGGGGYTF
TRBJ2-1 NA TRBV3-1/TRBV3-2 CASTSGHEQFF